This TCR beta chain was sequenced during a study of T-cell reconstitution after alpha-beta-depleted transplantation in children. Using unique molecular identifiers, the investigators prepared the TCRbeta library. In TCRdb, the PCR reads were re-called with MiXCR into one record per CDR3 protein. The top ten clones hold less than 6.5% of a sample with some 530,000 distinct CDR3 sequences, roughly an eighth of them seen once. This CDR3 region has 15 residues. V lost 6 bases and J lost 2, with 15 bases in between. This clonotype was detected many times. This material consisted of PBMCs from the stem cell graft donor, taken from the stem cell graft. The V call is TRBV12-3 or TRBV12-4, the J call TRBJ2-3, with D maybe TRBD2 (5 bases). The clonotype comes from a human donor who donated a stem cell graft to a child with combined immunodeficiency. CDR3 bases: TGTGCCAGCAGGGGGAGTGGCAGATACACAGATACGCAGTATTTT. Amino acids: CASRGSGRYTDTQYF.